This T cell receptor beta chain was sequenced for a study of blood T cell repertoires in COVID-19. Overall study: Italy, Spain and the United States were the sources of the convalescent and acute COVID-19 samples.

Sequencing used immunoSEQ multiplex PCR; TCRdb keeps in-frame clones, though not all of them. Among 90,000 to 140,000 clones listed, 65% to 90% were seen once. The germline CDR1 and CDR2 sequences are SGHRS and YFSETQ. The CDR3 has 14 amino acids. Trimming removed 2 bases from V and 7 bases from J, with 16 bases in between. Material: peripheral blood. This TCR came from a man of 80 years or more with acute or convalescent COVID-19. The J gene is TRBJ2-7, the V gene TRBV5-1, with a weak D call TRBD1 (5 bases). CDR3 sequence: CASSLSGSLVEQYF. The CDR3 nucleotides read TGCGCCAGCAGCTTATCAGGGTCCCTCGTGGAGCAGTACTTC.